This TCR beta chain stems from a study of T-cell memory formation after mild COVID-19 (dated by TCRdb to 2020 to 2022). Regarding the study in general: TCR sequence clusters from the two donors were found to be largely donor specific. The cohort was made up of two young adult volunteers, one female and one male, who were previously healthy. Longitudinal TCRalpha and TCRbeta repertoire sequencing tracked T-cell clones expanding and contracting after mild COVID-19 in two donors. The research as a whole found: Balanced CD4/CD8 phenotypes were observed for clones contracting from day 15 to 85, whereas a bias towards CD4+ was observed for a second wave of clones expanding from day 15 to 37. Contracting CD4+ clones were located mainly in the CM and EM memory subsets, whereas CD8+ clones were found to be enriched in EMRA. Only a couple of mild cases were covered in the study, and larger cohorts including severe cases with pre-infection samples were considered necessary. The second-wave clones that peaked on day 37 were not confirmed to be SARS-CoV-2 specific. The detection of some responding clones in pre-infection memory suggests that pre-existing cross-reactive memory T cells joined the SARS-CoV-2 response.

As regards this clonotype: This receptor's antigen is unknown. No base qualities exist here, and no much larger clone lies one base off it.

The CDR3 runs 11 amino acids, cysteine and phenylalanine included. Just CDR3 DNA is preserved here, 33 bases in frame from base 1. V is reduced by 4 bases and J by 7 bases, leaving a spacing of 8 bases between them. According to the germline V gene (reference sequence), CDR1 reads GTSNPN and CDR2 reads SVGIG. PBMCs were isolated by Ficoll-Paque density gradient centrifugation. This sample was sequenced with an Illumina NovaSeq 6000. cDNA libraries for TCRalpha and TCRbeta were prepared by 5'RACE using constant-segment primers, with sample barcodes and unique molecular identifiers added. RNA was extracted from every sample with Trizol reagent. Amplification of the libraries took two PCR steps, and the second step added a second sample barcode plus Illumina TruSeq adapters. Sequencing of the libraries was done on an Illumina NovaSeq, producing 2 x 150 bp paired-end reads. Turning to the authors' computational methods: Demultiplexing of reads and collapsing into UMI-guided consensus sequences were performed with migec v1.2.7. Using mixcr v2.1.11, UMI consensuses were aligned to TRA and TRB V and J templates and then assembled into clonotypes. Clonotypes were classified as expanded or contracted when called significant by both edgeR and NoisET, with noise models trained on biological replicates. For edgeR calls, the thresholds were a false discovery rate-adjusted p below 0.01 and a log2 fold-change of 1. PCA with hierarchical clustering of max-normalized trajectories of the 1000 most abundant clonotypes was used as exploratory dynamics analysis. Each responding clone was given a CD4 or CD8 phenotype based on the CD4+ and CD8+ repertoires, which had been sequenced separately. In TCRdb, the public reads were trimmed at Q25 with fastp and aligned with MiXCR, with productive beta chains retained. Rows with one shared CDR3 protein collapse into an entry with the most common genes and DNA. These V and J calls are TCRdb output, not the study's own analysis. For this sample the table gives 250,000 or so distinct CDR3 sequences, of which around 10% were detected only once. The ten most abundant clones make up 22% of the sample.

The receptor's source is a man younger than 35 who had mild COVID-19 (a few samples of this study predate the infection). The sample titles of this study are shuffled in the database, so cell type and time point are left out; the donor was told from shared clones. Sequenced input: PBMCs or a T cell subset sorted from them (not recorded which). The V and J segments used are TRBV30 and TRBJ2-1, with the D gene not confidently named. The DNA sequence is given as TGTGCCTGGATACTTCAGAATGAGCAGTTCTTC. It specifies CAWILQNEQFF.